This T cell receptor beta chain appears in the sequencing data of a study of beta chain features in type 1 diabetes. General study results and limits: TCRB CDR3s from Type 1 diabetes patients were moderately but significantly shorter in all four CD4+ subsets.

What was sequenced were expressed TCRB transcripts, since all of the isolated RNA had been reverse transcribed. Some clones are missing from TCRdb's copy, which holds only in-frame ones; the method was immunoSEQ multiplex PCR. The sample shows about 160,000 clones, about 63% of them seen only once. The V end was cut by 7 bases, the J end by 1 base, with 7 bases between. CDR1 and CDR2 (germline): SQVTM, ANQGSEA. The CDR3 sequence is 11 residues long. This clone has only a few counts. Its specificity is unknown. Each population that was sorted was more than 98% pure. The chain joins TRBV29-1 to TRBJ1-1; D gene uncertain. The sample comprised naive CD4+ T cells from blood. The sequence came from a man aged 25 to 40 with type 1 diabetes. DNA of the CDR3: TGCAGCGCGTGCGGGAACACTGAAGCTTTCTTT. Amino acids: CSACGNTEAFF.